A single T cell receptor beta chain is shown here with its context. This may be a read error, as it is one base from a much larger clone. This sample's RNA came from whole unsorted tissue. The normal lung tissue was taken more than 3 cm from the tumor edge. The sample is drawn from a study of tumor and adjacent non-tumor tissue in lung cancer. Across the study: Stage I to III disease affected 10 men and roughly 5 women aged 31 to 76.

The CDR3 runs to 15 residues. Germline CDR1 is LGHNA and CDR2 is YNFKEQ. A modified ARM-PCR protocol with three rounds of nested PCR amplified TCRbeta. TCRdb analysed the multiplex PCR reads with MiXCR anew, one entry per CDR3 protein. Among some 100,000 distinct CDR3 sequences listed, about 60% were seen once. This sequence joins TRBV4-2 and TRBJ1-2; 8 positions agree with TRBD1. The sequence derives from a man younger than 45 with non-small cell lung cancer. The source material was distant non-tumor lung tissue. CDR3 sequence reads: CANSLLAGGEGGYTF. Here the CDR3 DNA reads TGTGCCAACAGCCTCCTGGCAGGGGGCGAGGGTGGCTACACCTTC.